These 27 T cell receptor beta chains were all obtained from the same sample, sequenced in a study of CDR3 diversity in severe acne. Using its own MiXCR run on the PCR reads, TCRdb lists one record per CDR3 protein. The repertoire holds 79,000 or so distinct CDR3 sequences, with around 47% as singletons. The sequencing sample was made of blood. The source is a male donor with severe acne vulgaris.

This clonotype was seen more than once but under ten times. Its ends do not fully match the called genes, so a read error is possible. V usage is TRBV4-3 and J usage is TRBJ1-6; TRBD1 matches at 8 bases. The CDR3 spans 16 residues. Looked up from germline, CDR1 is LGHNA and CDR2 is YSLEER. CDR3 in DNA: TGCGCTAGCAGCCAAGATCTGGGACAGGAAAATTCACCCCTCCACTTT. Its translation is CASSQDLGQENSPLHF.

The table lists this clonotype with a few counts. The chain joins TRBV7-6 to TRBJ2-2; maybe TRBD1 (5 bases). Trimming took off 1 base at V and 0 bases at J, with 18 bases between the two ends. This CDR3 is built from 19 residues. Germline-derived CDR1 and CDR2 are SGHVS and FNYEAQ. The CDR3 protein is CASSLEGHPLFANTGELFF. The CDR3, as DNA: TGTGCCAGCAGCTTAGAGGGGCACCCATTGTTCGCGAACACCGGGGAGCTGTTTTTT.

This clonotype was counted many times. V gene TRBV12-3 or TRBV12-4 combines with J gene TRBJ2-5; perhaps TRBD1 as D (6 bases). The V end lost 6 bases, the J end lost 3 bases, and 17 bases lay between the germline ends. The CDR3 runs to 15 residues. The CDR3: CASSGHAKGEETQYF. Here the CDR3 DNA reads TGTGCCAGCAGCGGACACGCAAAGGGGGAAGAGACCCAGTACTTC.

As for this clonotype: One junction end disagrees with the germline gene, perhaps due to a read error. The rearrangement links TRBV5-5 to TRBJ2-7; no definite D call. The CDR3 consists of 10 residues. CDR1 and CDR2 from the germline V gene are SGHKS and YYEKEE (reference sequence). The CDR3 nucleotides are TGTGCCAGCAGTTTGGCCTCCGTGGGGTTC. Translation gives CASSLASVGF.

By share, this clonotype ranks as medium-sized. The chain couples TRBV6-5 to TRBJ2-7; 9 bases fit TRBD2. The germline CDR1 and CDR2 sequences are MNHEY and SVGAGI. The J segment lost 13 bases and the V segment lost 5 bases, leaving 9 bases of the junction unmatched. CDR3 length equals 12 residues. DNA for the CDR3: TGTGCCAGCAGTAATAGCGGGGGCGGTCGATACTTC. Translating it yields CASSNSGGGRYF.

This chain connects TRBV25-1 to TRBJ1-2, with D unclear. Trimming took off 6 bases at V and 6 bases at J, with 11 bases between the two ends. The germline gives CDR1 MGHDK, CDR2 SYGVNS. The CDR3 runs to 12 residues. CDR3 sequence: CASSLTFDGYTF. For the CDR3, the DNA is TGTGCCAGCAGCTTGACCTTCGATGGCTACACCTTC.

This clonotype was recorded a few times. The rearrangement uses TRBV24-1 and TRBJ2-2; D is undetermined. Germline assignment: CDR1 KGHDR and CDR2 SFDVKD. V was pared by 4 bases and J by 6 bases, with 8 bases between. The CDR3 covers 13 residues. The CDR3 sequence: CATSELTAGELFF. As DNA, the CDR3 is TGTGCCACCAGTGAGCTGACGGCCGGGGAGCTGTTTTTT.

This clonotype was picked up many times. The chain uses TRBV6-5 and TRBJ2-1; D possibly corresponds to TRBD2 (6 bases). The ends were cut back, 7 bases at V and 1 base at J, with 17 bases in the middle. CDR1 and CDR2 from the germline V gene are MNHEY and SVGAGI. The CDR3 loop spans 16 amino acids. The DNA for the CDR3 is TGTGCCAGCAAGGACGGGAGTTCCCTTTCCTACAATGAGCAGTTCTTC. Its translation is CASKDGSSLSYNEQFF.

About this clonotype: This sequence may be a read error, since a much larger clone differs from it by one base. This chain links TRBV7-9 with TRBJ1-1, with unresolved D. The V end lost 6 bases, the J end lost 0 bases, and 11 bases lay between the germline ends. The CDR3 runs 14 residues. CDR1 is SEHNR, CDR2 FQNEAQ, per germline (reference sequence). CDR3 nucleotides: TGTGCCAGCAGTCCAGGAAACGTGAACACTGAAGCTTTCTTT. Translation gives CASSPGNVNTEAFF.

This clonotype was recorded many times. The CDR3 reads CASSFSPRECEQYV. The CDR3, as DNA: TGTGCCAGCAGTTTCTCCCCCCGGGAGTGCGAGCAGTACGTC. The gene calls are TRBV6-2 or TRBV6-3 and TRBJ2-7; D possibly corresponds to TRBD2 (6 bases). The CDR3 covers 14 residues. The V gene's germline CDR1 is MNHEY and CDR2 SVGEGT. Trimming took off 4 bases at V and 6 bases at J, with 16 bases between the two ends.

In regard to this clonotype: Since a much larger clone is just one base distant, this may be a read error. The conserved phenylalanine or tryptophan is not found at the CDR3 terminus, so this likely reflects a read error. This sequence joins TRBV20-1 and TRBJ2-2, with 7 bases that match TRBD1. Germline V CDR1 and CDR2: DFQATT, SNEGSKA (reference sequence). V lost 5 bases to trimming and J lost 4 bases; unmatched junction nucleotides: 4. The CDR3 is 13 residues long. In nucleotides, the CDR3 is TGCAGTGCTTTACAGGGGCGCACCGGGGAGCTGTTTCTT. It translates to CSALQGRTGELFL.

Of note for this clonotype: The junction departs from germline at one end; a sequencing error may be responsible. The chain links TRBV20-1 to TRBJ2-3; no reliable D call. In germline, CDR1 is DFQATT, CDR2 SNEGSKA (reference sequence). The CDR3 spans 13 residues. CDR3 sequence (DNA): TGCAGCGCTAGTTCGGGTGGTATAGATACGCGGTATTTT. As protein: CSASSGGIDTRYF.

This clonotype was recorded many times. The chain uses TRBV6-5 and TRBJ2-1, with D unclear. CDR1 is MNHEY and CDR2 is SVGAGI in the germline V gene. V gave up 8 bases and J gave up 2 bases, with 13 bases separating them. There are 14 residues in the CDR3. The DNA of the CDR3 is TGTGCCAGCGCGGTGGGTGGGACCTACAATGAGCAGTTCTTC. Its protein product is CASAVGGTYNEQFF.

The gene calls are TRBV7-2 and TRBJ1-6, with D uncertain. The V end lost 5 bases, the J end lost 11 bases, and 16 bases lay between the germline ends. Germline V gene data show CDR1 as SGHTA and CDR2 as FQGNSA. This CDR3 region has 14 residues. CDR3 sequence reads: CASSASLMRTPLHF. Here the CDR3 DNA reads TGTGCCAGCAGCGCAAGCCTAATGAGGACACCCCTCCACTTT.

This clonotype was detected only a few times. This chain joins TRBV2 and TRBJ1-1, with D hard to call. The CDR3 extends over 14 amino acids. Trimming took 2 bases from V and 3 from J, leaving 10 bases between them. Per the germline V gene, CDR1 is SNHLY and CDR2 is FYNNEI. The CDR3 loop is CASSEPILDTEAFF. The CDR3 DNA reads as TGTGCCAGCAGTGAACCCATACTGGACACTGAAGCTTTCTTT.

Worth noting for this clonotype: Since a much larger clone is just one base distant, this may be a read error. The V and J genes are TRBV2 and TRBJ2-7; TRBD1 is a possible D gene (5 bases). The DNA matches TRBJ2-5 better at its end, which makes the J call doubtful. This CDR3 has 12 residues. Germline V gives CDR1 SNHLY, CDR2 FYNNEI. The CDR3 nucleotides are TGTCCCAGCAGCCTGACAGAGGAGACCCAGTACTTC. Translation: CPSSLTEETQYF.

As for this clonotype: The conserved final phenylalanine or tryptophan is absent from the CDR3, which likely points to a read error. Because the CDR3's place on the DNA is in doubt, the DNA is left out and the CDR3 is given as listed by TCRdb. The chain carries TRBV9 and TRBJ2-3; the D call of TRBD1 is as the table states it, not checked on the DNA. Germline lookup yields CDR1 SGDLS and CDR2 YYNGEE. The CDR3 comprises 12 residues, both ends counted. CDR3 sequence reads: CASSDRGIGDGQ.

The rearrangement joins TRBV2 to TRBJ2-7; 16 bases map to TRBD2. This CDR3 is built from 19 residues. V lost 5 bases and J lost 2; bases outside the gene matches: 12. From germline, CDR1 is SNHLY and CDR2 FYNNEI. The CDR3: CASSYLSIGTSGRAYEQYF. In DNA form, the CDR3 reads TGTGCCAGCAGTTACCTATCAATCGGGACTAGCGGGAGGGCCTACGAGCAGTACTTC.

The CDR3 sequence is CASSPLAGTGYEQYF. CDR3 in DNA: TGTGCCAGTAGTCCACTAGCGGGAACAGGGTACGAGCAGTACTTC. The rearrangement joins TRBV19 to TRBJ2-7; 10 nucleotides align to TRBD2. Germline-derived CDR1 and CDR2 are LNHDA and SQIVND (reference sequence). The V and J ends lost 5 bases and 4 bases, in that order; junction bases with no gene match: 8. CDR3 length equals 15 residues.

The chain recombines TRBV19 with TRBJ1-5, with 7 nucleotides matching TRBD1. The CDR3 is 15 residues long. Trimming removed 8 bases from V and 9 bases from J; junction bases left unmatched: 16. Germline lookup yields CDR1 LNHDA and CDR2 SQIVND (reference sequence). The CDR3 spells CASGTQGVAGGPQHF. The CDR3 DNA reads TGTGCCAGTGGTACACAGGGCGTTGCAGGGGGGCCCCAGCATTTT.

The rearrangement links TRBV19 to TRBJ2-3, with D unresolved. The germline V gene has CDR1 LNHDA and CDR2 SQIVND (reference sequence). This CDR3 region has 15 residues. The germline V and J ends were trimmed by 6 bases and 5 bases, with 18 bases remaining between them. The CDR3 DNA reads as TGTGCCAGTAGGCCTCTGGTAGGTAGCCGAGATACGCAGTATTTT. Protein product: CASRPLVGSRDTQYF.

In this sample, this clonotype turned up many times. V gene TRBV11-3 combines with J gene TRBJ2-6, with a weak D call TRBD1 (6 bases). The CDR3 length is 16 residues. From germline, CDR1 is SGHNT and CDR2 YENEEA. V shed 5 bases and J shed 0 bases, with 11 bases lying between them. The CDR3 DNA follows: TGTGCCAGCAGCCAGGGGATCTCCTCTGGGGCCAACGTCCTGACTTTC. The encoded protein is CASSQGISSGANVLTF.

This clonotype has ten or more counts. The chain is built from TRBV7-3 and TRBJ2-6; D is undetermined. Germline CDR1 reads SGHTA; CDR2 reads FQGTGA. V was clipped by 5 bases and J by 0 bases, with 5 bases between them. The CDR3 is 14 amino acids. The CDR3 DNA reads TGTGCCAGCAGCCTAAGCTCTGGGGCCAACGTCCTGACTTTC. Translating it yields CASSLSSGANVLTF.

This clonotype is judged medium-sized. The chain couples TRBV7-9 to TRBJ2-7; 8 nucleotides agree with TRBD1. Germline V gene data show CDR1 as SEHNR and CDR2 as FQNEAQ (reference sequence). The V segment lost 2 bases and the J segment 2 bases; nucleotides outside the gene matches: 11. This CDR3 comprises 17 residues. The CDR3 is CASSLPTDRGNPYEQYF. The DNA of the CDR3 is TGTGCCAGCAGCTTACCGACCGACAGGGGCAATCCCTACGAGCAGTACTTC.

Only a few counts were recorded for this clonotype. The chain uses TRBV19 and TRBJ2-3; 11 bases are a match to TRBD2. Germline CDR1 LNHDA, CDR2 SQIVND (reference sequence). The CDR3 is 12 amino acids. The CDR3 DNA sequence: TGTGCTAGCGGGGGGGGCACAGATACGCAGTATTTT. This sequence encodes CASGGGTDTQYF.

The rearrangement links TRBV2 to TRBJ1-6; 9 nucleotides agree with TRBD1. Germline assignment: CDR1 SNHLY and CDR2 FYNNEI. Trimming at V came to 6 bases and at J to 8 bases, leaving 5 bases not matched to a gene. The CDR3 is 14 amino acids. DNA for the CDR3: TGTGCCAGCAGCCCGGGACAGGGCTATTCACCCCTCCACTTT. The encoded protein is CASSPGQGYSPLHF.

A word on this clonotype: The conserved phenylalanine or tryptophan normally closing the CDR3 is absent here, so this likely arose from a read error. The CDR3 DNA sequence: TGCGCCAGCAGCCAAAATGGGGGGGCGGGGCAGTACCTC. Its translation is CASSQNGGAGQYL. The chain carries TRBV3-1 and TRBJ2-7; D is possibly TRBD2 (7 bases). Germline CDR1 reads LGHDT; CDR2 reads YNNKEL (reference sequence). The CDR3 runs 13 residues.